The entry that follows covers one T cell receptor beta chain sequence. Its specificity is not known. The nonmyeloablative bone marrow transplants came from related graft donors, with transient mixed chimerism. Repertoires were generated with immunoSEQ multiplex PCR, while TCRdb's copy carries only in-frame clones and drops some. The sample lists about 64,000 clones, around 87% seen once, with 3.8% in the top ten. The data stem from a study of Tregs in tolerant kidney transplant recipients. CDR3 length: 11 residues. Findings and caveats of the study: Donor-specific Treg expansion exceeded global Treg expansion in tolerant patients, suggesting antigen drive.

This sample comprised CD4+ T cells from blood (PBMCs), obtained 6 months after the transplant. This chain connects TRBV21-1 to TRBJ2-7; the table's TRBD1 call for D was not verified on the DNA. TRBV21-1 is assigned pseudogene status. The TCR originated in a human patient who received a combined kidney and bone marrow transplant. Some of the T cells may derive from the graft donor. The CDR3 protein is CASGTGCEQYF. As DNA, the CDR3 is TGTGCCAGCGGAACAGGGTGTGAGCAGTACTTC.